Below are 3 T cell receptor beta chains sequenced from a single sample in a study of blood T cell repertoires in COVID-19. Assay: immunoSEQ multiplex PCR; the TCRdb copy retains only in-frame clones and omits some. The sample holds about 76,000 clones, 75% to 90% seen once. The sample consisted of peripheral blood. These receptors originate from a human donor in a cohort sampled during active COVID-19.

The chain joins TRBV2 to TRBJ2-3; TRBD2 agrees at 7 bases. V was clipped by 3 bases and J by 3 bases; unmatched bases: 12. CDR1 SNHLY and CDR2 FYNNEI come from the germline V gene. The CDR3 has 17 residues. This CDR3 is CASSDLGLGSGTDTQYF. For the CDR3, the DNA is TGTGCCAGCAGTGACCTTGGACTAGGCTCCGGGACAGATACGCAGTATTTT. The full variable domain, completed using reference TRBV2 and TRBJ2-3, is EPEVTQTPSHQVTQMGQEVILRCVPISNHLYFYWYRQILGQKVEFLVSFYNNEISEKSEIFDDQFSVERPDGSNFTLKIRSTKLEDSAMYFCASSDLGLGSGTDTQYFGPGTRLTVL.

V and J are TRBV18 and TRBJ2-5, with 10 nucleotides matching TRBD2. This CDR3 has 15 residues. V gave up 6 bases and J gave up 2 bases; unmatched junction bases: 6. Germline CDR1 KGHSH, CDR2 LQKENI. The CDR3 sequence: CASSRTSGSQETQYF. The CDR3 DNA follows: TGTGCCAGCTCTCGGACTAGCGGCAGTCAAGAGACCCAGTACTTC.

The chain has TRBV24-1 and TRBJ2-1; tentatively, D is TRBD1 (7 bases). Trimming took off 7 bases at V and 0 bases at J, with 9 bases between the two ends. The CDR3 is 14 residues long. From germline, CDR1 is KGHDR and CDR2 SFDVKD. CDR3 loop: CATSRGVSYNEQFF. CDR3 bases: TGTGCCACCAGCAGGGGGGTCTCCTACAATGAGCAGTTCTTC.